One sample yielded the 29 T cell receptor beta chains listed below, sequenced in a study of T cell repertoires in cytomegalovirus infection. TCRdb itself ran the reads through MiXCR, one entry per CDR3 protein. The table lists about 200,000 distinct CDR3 sequences, 7.5% to 10% of them singletons, with about 4.6% in the top ten. Sequenced material: PBMCs. The receptors stem from a human donor in good health (CMV status not recorded). Some clones in this sample may be carry-over from other donors' samples.

In this sample, this clonotype turned up a few times. Here the CDR3 reads CASSLQGMNTEAFF. CDR3 bases: TGTGCCAGCAGCTTGCAGGGTATGAACACTGAAGCTTTCTTT. The rearrangement joins TRBV5-6 to TRBJ1-1; D is possibly TRBD1 (5 bases). The V end was cut by 1 base, the J end by 0 bases, with 7 bases between. The CDR3 length is 14 residues. Germline CDR1 is SGHDT and CDR2 is YYEEEE.

This chain connects TRBV28 to TRBJ2-1, with 15 positions matching TRBD2. Per the germline V gene, CDR1 is MDHEN and CDR2 is SYDVKM. V lost 5 bases to trimming and J lost 6 bases; unmatched junction nucleotides: 14. CDR3 length: 19 residues. The DNA of the CDR3 is TGTGCCAGCAGTCCCACTACTGGACTAGCGGGAGGGCTAGTCAATGAGCAGTTCTTC. Residues: CASSPTTGLAGGLVNEQFF. The full variable domain, rest sourced from reference TRBV28 and TRBJ2-1, is DVKVTQSSRYLVKRTGEKVFLECVQDMDHENMFWYRQDPGLGLRLIYFSYDVKMKEKGDIPEGYSVSREKKERFSLILESASTNQTSMYLCASSPTTGLAGGLVNEQFFGPGTRLTVL.

J is TRBJ2-7 and V is TRBV29-1; 9 bases are shared with TRBD2. V shed 7 bases and J 4 bases; nucleotides not matched to a gene: 14. Germline loops: CDR1 SQVTM, CDR2 ANQGSEA. The CDR3 is 15 amino acids. CDR3 DNA sequence: TGCAGCGCCTCGGGGGCGGGAGGGTTGGAATACGAGCAGTACTTC. This gives the protein CSASGAGGLEYEQYF.

This clonotype was seen more than once but under ten times. V is TRBV24-1 and J is TRBJ2-2; a possible D gene is TRBD2 (6 bases). With 9 bases removed from V and 8 bases from J, the gap between germline ends came to 18 bases. The V gene's germline CDR1 is KGHDR and CDR2 SFDVKD. CDR3 length: 14 residues. Here the CDR3 DNA reads TGTGCCACCGGTCACAGAGCGGGCGCAGGGGAGCTGTTTTTT. Translated: CATGHRAGAGELFF.

This clonotype has just a few counts. The rearrangement uses TRBV28 and TRBJ1-4; perhaps TRBD1 as D (5 bases). The CDR3 has 11 residues. The germline CDR1 and CDR2 sequences are MDHEN and SYDVKM. Between the trimmed V and J ends, which lost 6 bases and 15 bases, there was a span of 14 bases. CDR3 DNA: TGTGCCAGCAGACACCCGGGACCTTTGTTTTTT. This codes for CASRHPGPLFF.

The table lists this clonotype with many counts. This chain connects TRBV29-1 to TRBJ2-7; D might be TRBD2 (5 bases). CDR1 and CDR2 (germline): SQVTM, ANQGSEA. There are 15 residues in the CDR3. V was clipped by 4 bases and J by 3 bases, with 19 bases between them. In DNA, the CDR3 is TGCAGCGTTGTTGAGGGTAGTTTCTTCCACTACGAGCAGTACTTC. Translating it yields CSVVEGSFFHYEQYF.

This clonotype showed up many times. V and J are TRBV10-3 and TRBJ2-7; 10 nucleotides line up with TRBD1. CDR1 and CDR2 from the germline V gene are ENHRY and SYGVKD. CDR3 length: 14 residues. V gave up 8 bases and J gave up 4 bases; unmatched junction bases: 8. CDR3 residues: CAIARDRGLYEQYF. Here the CDR3 DNA reads TGTGCCATCGCCAGGGACAGGGGTTTGTACGAGCAGTACTTC.

This clonotype has just a few counts. The chain couples TRBV4-3 to TRBJ2-7; D tentatively reads TRBD1 or TRBD2 (5 bases each). Germline assignment: CDR1 LGHNA and CDR2 YSLEER. This CDR3 has 16 amino acids. V was clipped by 0 bases and J by 0 bases, with 12 bases between them. The CDR3 DNA reads as TGCGCCAGCAGCCAAGATTGGGGGAGCGGCTCCTACGAGCAGTACTTC. This translates into CASSQDWGSGSYEQYF.

The CDR3 sequence: CAIQIYNSPLHF. The DNA for the CDR3 is TGTGCCATACAAATCTATAATTCACCCCTCCACTTT. This chain links TRBV6-1 with TRBJ1-6; D gene unclear. V dropped 10 bases and J dropped 3 bases, with 7 bases sitting between them. Germline CDR1 and CDR2: MNHNS and SASEGT. CDR3 size: 12 residues.

Ten or more counts support this clonotype. This chain connects TRBV20-1 to TRBJ1-5, with 9 nucleotides matching TRBD1. CDR3 length: 14 residues. V lost 6 bases, J lost 0 bases, and 3 bases stayed unmatched. The germline CDR1 and CDR2 sequences are DFQATT and SNEGSKA (reference sequence). The CDR3 bases are TGCAGTGCGATACAGGGGGCTAGCAATCAGCCCCAGCATTTT. The encoded protein is CSAIQGASNQPQHF.

This clonotype has a count of ten or more. The gene calls are TRBV7-9 and TRBJ2-6; a weak D match, TRBD2 (5 bases). Germline CDR1 is SEHNR and CDR2 is FQNEAQ (reference sequence). V lost 1 base to trimming and J lost 2 bases, with 9 bases between them. The CDR3 length is 16 residues. As DNA, the CDR3 is TGTGCCAGCAGCTTAGACTCCGGGGCTGGGGCCAACGTCCTGACTTTC. Residues: CASSLDSGAGANVLTF.

As regards this clonotype: A much larger clone lies a single base off, so this may be a read error. J is TRBJ1-1 and V is TRBV28, with 8 bases aligning to TRBD1. CDR1 is MDHEN, CDR2 SYDVKM, per germline. CDR3 size: 14 residues. CDR3 loop: CDSSPGQGTTEAFF. The CDR3 DNA reads as TGTGACAGCAGCCCCGGACAGGGAACCACTGAAGCTTTCTTT. Full variable domain (rest looked up from reference TRBV28 and TRBJ1-1): DVKVTQSSRYLVKRTGEKVFLECVQDMDHENMFWYRQDPGLGLRLIYFSYDVKMKEKGDIPEGYSVSREKKERFSLILESASTNQTSMYLCDSSPGQGTTEAFFGQGTRLTVV.

This clonotype was observed a few times. The J gene is TRBJ1-5, the V gene TRBV15; 7 bases align to TRBD1. Trimming at V came to 5 bases and at J to 6 bases, leaving 7 bases not matched to a gene. The CDR3 sequence is 14 residues long. Germline CDR1 and CDR2: LNHNV and YYDKDF (reference sequence). CDR3 residues: CATSEGQSSQPQHF. CDR3 in DNA: TGTGCCACCAGCGAGGGACAGTCAAGTCAGCCCCAGCATTTT. The full variable domain, with the rest looked up from reference TRBV15 and TRBJ1-5, is DAMVIQNPRYQVTQFGKPVTLSCSQTLNHNVMYWYQQKSSQAPKLLFHYYDKDFNNEADTPDNFQSRRPNTSFCFLDIRSPGLGDTAMYLCATSEGQSSQPQHFGDGTRLSIL.

Note on this clonotype: This CDR3 fails to terminate in the conserved phenylalanine or tryptophan, so it likely reflects a read error. The DNA is omitted, as the CDR3 cannot be located on it reliably, and the CDR3 follows TCRdb's listing. The chain carries TRBV7-9 and TRBJ1-4. Termini included, the CDR3 measures 16 amino acids. Germline loops: CDR1 SEHNR, CDR2 FQNEAQ (reference sequence). This CDR3 reads CASSSSRAATNEKLCV.

This clonotype was found many times. The chain has TRBV7-9 and TRBJ2-7; 12 nucleotides agree with TRBD2. V was clipped by 2 bases and J by 2 bases; unmatched bases: 1. Per the germline V gene, CDR1 is SEHNR and CDR2 is FQNEAQ (reference sequence). CDR3 length equals 15 residues. CDR3 coding DNA: TGTGCCAGCAGCTTACTAGCGGGAGGGACCTACGAGCAGTACTTC. Translating it yields CASSLLAGGTYEQYF.

This clonotype was recorded at least ten times. The CDR3 sequence is CASRPAPSAANEQFF. CDR3 coding DNA: TGTGCCAGCAGGCCTGCCCCATCAGCCGCCAATGAGCAGTTCTTC. This chain links TRBV6-2 or TRBV6-3 with TRBJ2-1; D is ambiguous. V dropped 6 bases and J dropped 6 bases, with 18 bases sitting between them. From germline, CDR1 is MNHEY and CDR2 SVGEGT. The CDR3 covers 15 residues.

This clonotype was seen more than once but under ten times. The chain uses TRBV3-1 and TRBJ2-2; D is uncertain. The V and J ends lost 3 bases and 6 bases respectively, with 14 bases between them. The CDR3 has 15 amino acids. Germline V CDR1 and CDR2: LGHDT, YNNKEL (reference sequence). The CDR3 DNA reads as TGTGCCAGCAGCCATCGTCTAGAGGTCGCCGGGGAGCTGTTTTTT. It specifies CASSHRLEVAGELFF.

This clonotype was observed many times. The chain employs TRBV24-1 and TRBJ1-1; TRBD1 agrees at 7 bases. V shed 10 bases, J shed 1 base, and the junction held 5 bases outside the gene matches. Looked up from germline, CDR1 is KGHDR and CDR2 is SFDVKD. The CDR3 loop spans 13 amino acids. The CDR3 coding sequence is TGTGCCACACGGGACAGTAGGAACACTGAAGCTTTCTTT. This encodes CATRDSRNTEAFF.

This clonotype was recorded many times. The chain is built from TRBV7-2 and TRBJ1-1; perhaps TRBD1 as D (5 bases). The CDR3 covers 13 residues. Deletions cut 11 bases from V and 1 base from J, with 14 bases between. Looked up from germline, CDR1 is SGHTA and CDR2 is FQGNSA. The CDR3 here is CASHQQENTEAFF. The CDR3, as DNA: TGTGCCTCCCATCAACAGGAGAACACTGAAGCTTTCTTT.

The chain recombines TRBV19 with TRBJ1-2; 7 nucleotides agree with TRBD1. This CDR3 is 14 amino acids long. The J segment lost 4 bases and the V segment lost 7 bases, leaving 9 bases of the junction unmatched. Germline V gives CDR1 LNHDA, CDR2 SQIVND (reference sequence). Written as DNA, the CDR3 is TGTGCCAGTAACCGACAGGGTGGCGCCTATGGCTACACCTTC. Residues: CASNRQGGAYGYTF. The complete variable domain, with remaining parts taken from reference TRBV19 and TRBJ1-2, reads DGGITQSPKYLFRKEGQNVTLSCEQNLNHDAMYWYRQDPGQGLRLIYYSQIVNDFQKGDIAEGYSVSREKKESFPLTVTSAQKNPTAFYLCASNRQGGAYGYTFGSGTRLTVV.

This clonotype has just a few counts. V is TRBV7-2 and J is TRBJ2-7; the D gene is possibly TRBD2 (7 bases). V gave up 1 base and J gave up 3 bases, with 22 bases separating them. CDR1 and CDR2 (germline): SGHTA, FQGNSA. The CDR3 sequence is 18 residues long. CDR3 sequence (DNA): TGTGCCAGCAGCTTAGAGGGGAGGGGGTCCTCCTCAGGCTACGAGCAGTACTTC. It yields the protein CASSLEGRGSSSGYEQYF.

This sequence joins TRBV18 and TRBJ1-5, with D unclear. Per the germline V gene, CDR1 is KGHSH and CDR2 is LQKENI. The CDR3 sequence is 12 residues long. V gave up 5 bases and J gave up 7 bases, with 9 bases separating them. CDR3 residues: CASSGRGQPQHF. Written as DNA, the CDR3 is TGTGCCAGCTCAGGCCGTGGGCAGCCCCAGCATTTT.

This clonotype appeared a few times. The rearrangement uses TRBV7-8 and TRBJ2-1; no reliable D call. Germline V gene lookup returns CDR1 SGHVS and CDR2 FQNEAQ. V lost 8 bases and J 7 bases, leaving 12 bases between the germline ends. The CDR3 contains 12 residues. CDR3 residues: CASDSGENEQFF. The CDR3 region has the DNA TGTGCCAGCGACTCCGGCGAAAATGAGCAGTTCTTC.

Many counts were recorded for this clonotype. This chain uses TRBV12-3 or TRBV12-4 with TRBJ2-5; 11 positions match TRBD2. With V trimmed by 3 bases and J by 3 bases, 15 bases remained unmatched. The CDR3 covers 19 residues. CDR3 DNA sequence: TGTGCCAGCAGTTTCCGGGCCGGGACTAGCGGAACTAGAGAAGAGACCCAGTACTTC. The encoded protein is CASSFRAGTSGTREETQYF.

This clonotype has a count of ten or more. The rearrangement uses TRBV23-1 and TRBJ1-5; TRBD1 matches at 7 bases. Being an ORF, TRBV23-1 has a function that is uncertain. V lost 1 base to trimming and J lost 1 base; unmatched junction nucleotides: 13. The CDR3 contains 19 residues. CDR3 nucleotides: TGCGCCAGCAGTCAATGGGAAAAAAGGATGACAGGGAGCAATCAGCCCCAGCATTTT. As protein: CASSQWEKRMTGSNQPQHF.

This clonotype was seen more than once but under ten times. V gene TRBV29-1 combines with J gene TRBJ2-7, with TRBD2 matching 7 bases. CDR1 is SQVTM and CDR2 is ANQGSEA in the germline V gene. The CDR3 extends over 12 amino acids. CDR3 sequence: CSGGEAVYEQYF. CDR3 nucleotides: TGCAGTGGGGGGGAGGCGGTCTACGAGCAGTACTTC.

The chain recombines TRBV20-1 with TRBJ2-1, with TRBD2 matching over 7 bases. The CDR3 loop spans 16 amino acids. Germline values: CDR1 DFQATT, CDR2 SNEGSKA (reference sequence). Trimming removed 6 bases from V and 5 bases from J; junction bases left unmatched: 16. In DNA form, the CDR3 reads TGCAGTGCCCCTAGCCCGTTGAGCGGGACTAACAATGAGCAGTTCTTC. Protein: CSAPSPLSGTNNEQFF.

The sample holds many counts of this clonotype. This chain joins TRBV7-2 and TRBJ2-5; D gene uncertain. Germline CDR1 reads SGHTA; CDR2 reads FQGNSA. The V and J ends lost 2 bases and 5 bases respectively, with 12 bases between them. The CDR3 totals 14 residues. The CDR3 nucleotides read TGTGCCAGCAGCTTAAGGGCCTCTGGGGAGACCCAGTACTTC. Residues: CASSLRASGETQYF.

This clonotype has a count of ten or more. The V and J genes are TRBV7-2 and TRBJ2-1; D assignment may be TRBD1 or TRBD2 (7 bases each). Deletions cut 5 bases from V and 10 bases from J, with 21 bases between. The germline CDR1 and CDR2 sequences are SGHTA and FQGNSA. The CDR3 consists of 15 residues. The chain's CDR3 is CASSATAGGVGEQFF. The CDR3, as DNA: TGTGCCAGCAGCGCGACCGCAGGGGGGGTCGGGGAGCAGTTCTTC.